The 18 T cell receptor beta chains below all came from one sample that was sequenced in a study of shared clonotypes between healthy human individuals. Libraries were prepared by immunoSEQ multiplex PCR; TCRdb keeps only in-frame clonotypes and omits some of them. The table includes millions of clones, approximately 94% detected once. Naive CD8 isolation took CD45RO-negative cells positively selected for CCR7 and excluded terminally differentiated effector memory CD45RA+ cells. Material: naive CD8+ T cells from PBMCs. The receptor set was obtained from a man in his late teens or twenties in good health. Some clones in this sample may be carry-over from other donors' samples.

J is TRBJ2-1 and V is TRBV7-9; 9 bases are shared with TRBD2. CDR1 and CDR2 (germline): SEHNR, FQNEAQ (reference sequence). CDR3 length: 17 residues. J lost 3 bases, V lost 0 bases, and 6 bases had no gene match. The CDR3 protein is CASSLASSGIYYNEQFF. CDR3 DNA: TGTGCCAGCAGCTTAGCGTCTAGCGGGATATACTACAATGAGCAGTTCTTC.

The CDR3 here is CASRTGRPAEKLFF. The CDR3 DNA reads TGTGCCAGCAGAACCGGGCGCCCGGCTGAAAAACTGTTTTTT. V usage is TRBV27 and J usage is TRBJ1-4; D uncertain. The germline gives CDR1 MNHEY, CDR2 SMNVEV (reference sequence). Between the trimmed V and J ends, which lost 6 bases and 7 bases, there was a span of 15 bases. This CDR3 comprises 14 residues.

This clone was picked up one time. V and J are TRBV7-9 and TRBJ1-5; TRBD1 aligns across 8 bases. V was pared by 5 bases and J by 0 bases, with 6 bases of the junction left unmatched. The CDR3 consists of 16 residues. Germline V gives CDR1 SEHNR, CDR2 FQNEAQ (reference sequence). DNA of the CDR3: TGTGCCAGCAGCAAAGGACAGGGTCTTAGCAATCAGCCCCAGCATTTT. Amino acid sequence: CASSKGQGLSNQPQHF.

J is TRBJ2-5 and V is TRBV27; TRBD2 might be the D (6 bases). CDR3 length equals 14 residues. From germline, CDR1 is MNHEY and CDR2 SMNVEV (reference sequence). Trimming removed 4 bases at V and 2 bases at J, with 11 bases between. The CDR3 reads CASSSLGTQETQYF. The CDR3, as DNA: TGTGCCAGCAGTTCCCTCGGGACTCAAGAGACCCAGTACTTC.

The V call is TRBV27, the J call TRBJ2-3, with 10 bases that match TRBD2. Germline V gives CDR1 MNHEY, CDR2 SMNVEV (reference sequence). The trim removed 6 bases at V and 6 bases at J, leaving 6 bases unmatched. This CDR3 spans 14 amino acids. The chain's CDR3 is CASRQREGLDTQYF. The DNA of the CDR3 is TGTGCCAGCAGGCAGCGGGAGGGCCTCGATACGCAGTATTTT.

The rearrangement joins TRBV2 to TRBJ2-6, with TRBD2 identical over 13 bases. The length of the CDR3 is 21 residues. The germline V gene has CDR1 SNHLY and CDR2 FYNNEI. J lost 2 bases, V lost 2 bases, and 12 bases had no gene match. CDR3 DNA: TGTGCCAGCAGTGAACGGCAGGAAGGACTAGCGGGAGATACTGGGGCCAACGTCCTGACTTTC. Its translation is CASSERQEGLAGDTGANVLTF.

This clone appeared a single time. This chain joins TRBV11-2 and TRBJ1-1; 7 bases align to TRBD1. CDR1 and CDR2 (germline): SGHAT, FQNNGV. With V trimmed by 3 bases and J by 1 base, 2 bases remained unmatched. This CDR3 comprises 14 residues. The CDR3 DNA reads as TGTGCCAGCAGCTTTCGGACAGGGAACACTGAAGCTTTCTTT. Residues: CASSFRTGNTEAFF.

V and J are TRBV19 and TRBJ1-5, with D hard to call. Trimming shortened V by 5 bases and J by 9 bases, and 14 bases separated the two germline ends. This CDR3 comprises 13 residues. Germline-derived CDR1 and CDR2 are LNHDA and SQIVND (reference sequence). The CDR3 coding sequence is TGTGCCAGTAGTCTGGACCTGGAAGGGCCCCAGCATTTT. Translated: CASSLDLEGPQHF.

This clone has just one count. The V and J genes are TRBV10-3 and TRBJ1-5; D is ambiguous. The CDR3 length is 13 residues. V lost 0 bases and J 4 bases, leaving 4 bases between the germline ends. From germline, CDR1 is ENHRY and CDR2 SYGVKD. The CDR3: CAISESVNQPQHF. Here the CDR3 DNA reads TGTGCCATCAGTGAGTCGGTGAATCAGCCCCAGCATTTT.

This clone showed up just a few times. The chain combines TRBV19 with TRBJ1-1; 10 nucleotides agree with TRBD1. Germline-derived CDR1 and CDR2 are LNHDA and SQIVND (reference sequence). The V gene end was trimmed by 5 bases and the J gene end by 8 bases; junction bases not matched to a gene: 11. This CDR3 has 15 residues. The CDR3 protein is CASSPRDRGLSEAFF. The CDR3 nucleotides read TGTGCCAGTAGTCCGAGGGACAGGGGTCTCTCCGAAGCTTTCTTT.

The chain recombines TRBV29-1 with TRBJ1-2; D is unclear. V shed 4 bases and J shed 3 bases, with 15 bases lying between them. This CDR3 is built from 14 residues. Germline V CDR1 and CDR2: SQVTM, ANQGSEA. CDR3 bases: TGCAGCGTTGTGCTTCCTCAGAGGGACTATGGCTACACCTTC. Amino acids: CSVVLPQRDYGYTF.

The rearrangement links TRBV9 to TRBJ1-3; a weak D match, TRBD1 (6 bases). This CDR3 has 15 residues. CDR1 and CDR2 (germline): SGDLS, YYNGEE. Trimming took 1 base from V and 4 from J, leaving 12 bases between them. The CDR3 region is CASSVWGAIGNTIYF. CDR3 coding DNA: TGTGCCAGCAGCGTATGGGGGGCGATCGGAAACACCATATATTTT.

With respect to this clone: Other DNA sequences within the sample encode an identical CDR3. The chain is built from TRBV7-6 and TRBJ2-7; D tentatively fits TRBD1 or TRBD2 (5 bases each). The germline CDR1 and CDR2 sequences are SGHVS and FNYEAQ. Between the trimmed V and J ends, which lost 1 base and 3 bases, there was a span of 10 bases. This CDR3 contains 14 residues. This CDR3 is CASSLEGPGYEQYF. The CDR3 DNA follows: TGTGCCAGCAGCTTAGAGGGACCCGGCTACGAGCAGTACTTC. Full variable domain (missing parts from reference TRBV7-6 and TRBJ2-7): GAGVSQSPRYKVTKRGQDVALRCDPISGHVSLYWYRQALGQGPEFLTYFNYEAQQDKSGLPNDRFSAERPEGSISTLTIQRTEQRDSAMYRCASSLEGPGYEQYFGPGTRLTVT.

The chain joins TRBV4-2 to TRBJ1-1, with TRBD1 as a possible D gene (5 bases). This CDR3 is built from 14 residues. Germline CDR1 is LGHNA and CDR2 is YNFKEQ. Trimming pared 4 bases from V and 5 bases from J, leaving 14 bases between. The CDR3 is CASSPGPLGTEAFF. The CDR3 DNA follows: TGTGCCAGCAGCCCGGGACCGCTGGGGACTGAAGCTTTCTTT.

This clone appeared once. This sequence joins TRBV27 and TRBJ1-6, with TRBD1 matching over 9 bases. The germline V gene encodes CDR1 MNHEY and CDR2 SMNVEV (reference sequence). This CDR3 contains 15 residues. V was clipped by 4 bases and J by 4 bases; unmatched bases: 2. DNA of the CDR3: TGTGCCAGCAGTTGGGGACAGGGTTATAATTCACCCCTCCACTTT. The encoded protein is CASSWGQGYNSPLHF.

The V gene is TRBV28, the J gene TRBJ2-7, with 10 bases identical to TRBD2. Germline lookup yields CDR1 MDHEN and CDR2 SYDVKM. This CDR3 comprises 14 residues. The ends lost 6 bases at V and 7 bases at J; junction bases unmatched: 9. The CDR3 here is CASRPAGGPGEQYF. CDR3 sequence (DNA): TGTGCCAGCAGACCAGCGGGAGGGCCGGGAGAGCAGTACTTC.

This chain links TRBV28 with TRBJ2-7; D gene unclear. Germline lookup yields CDR1 MDHEN and CDR2 SYDVKM. This CDR3 has 13 residues. V lost 1 base, J lost 5 bases, and 9 bases lay in between. The CDR3 region is CASSLSRSHEQYF. The CDR3 DNA sequence: TGTGCCAGCAGTTTATCCCGTAGTCACGAGCAGTACTTC.

The chain recombines TRBV5-1 with TRBJ2-7; 8 positions match TRBD2. This CDR3 comprises 15 residues. Germline V lookup: CDR1 SGHRS, CDR2 YFSETQ. The junction had 3 bases not matched to a gene; V was cut back by 0 bases and J by 1 base. In DNA form, the CDR3 reads TGCGCCAGCAGCTTGGGAGCGGGAGAATCCTACGAGCAGTACTTC. It encodes CASSLGAGESYEQYF.